This T cell receptor (beta chain) was obtained from a study of blood T cell repertoires in COVID-19. Study details: Researchers got acute and convalescent COVID-19 samples from the United States, Italy and Spain. The analysed material was cDNA or gDNA that came from T cells, B-cell-depleted T cells, or PBMCs.

Original processing notes: Scientists estimated how many nucleated cells there were by amplifying reference gene primers. Data came from immunoSEQ multiplex PCR; TCRdb stores just in-frame clones and leaves some out. For V, J and clone size, that table is used; D and trimming come from the DNA. The sample has around 230,000 clones; 80% to 90% are singletons. This clone was seen just once. The CDR3 spans 15 residues. Germline CDR1 reads LGHNT; CDR2 reads FRNRAP. Trimming cost V 2 bases and J 4 bases, with 12 bases left between them. This receptor was identified in a middle-aged man who had recovered from COVID-19. The gene calls are TRBV12-5 and TRBJ1-3; TRBD1 is a possible D gene (5 bases). Sequences were obtained from peripheral blood. This CDR3 reads CASGLLPGWGNTIYF. The CDR3 DNA is TGTGCTAGTGGTTTGCTTCCAGGGTGGGGAAACACCATATATTTT. Drawing the rest from reference TRBV12-5 and TRBJ1-3, the complete variable domain is DARVTQTPRHKVTEMGQEVTMRCQPILGHNTVFWYRQTMMQGLELLAYFRNRAPLDDSGMPKDRFSAEMPDATLATLKIQPSEPRDSAVYFCASGLLPGWGNTIYFGEGSWLTVV.